These 18 T cell receptor beta chains originate from one sample sequenced in a study of blood T cells in healthy people across ages. A sample-barcoded 5' primer and a J-beta primer mix were used in a second PCR of roughly 6 to 11 cycles. TCRdb re-called the 5' RACE reads through MiXCR, storing one row per CDR3 protein. The data show approximately 880,000 distinct CDR3 sequences, around 49% seen once. Sample: blood. The receptors come from a man aged 25-45 years in good health.

The gene calls are TRBV7-2 and TRBJ2-5; tentative D call: TRBD2 (6 bases). The CDR3 is 14 amino acids. The V end was cut by 3 bases, the J end by 5 bases, with 13 bases between. Germline loops: CDR1 SGHTA, CDR2 FQGNSA. The CDR3 DNA reads TGTGCCAGCAGCTTTGGGACTGCCCGGGAGACCCAGTACTTC. It encodes CASSFGTARETQYF.

The CDR3 reads CSARLGAGLAGLRNIQYF. The CDR3 coding sequence is TGCAGTGCTAGATTAGGTGCGGGACTAGCGGGACTTCGGAACATTCAGTACTTC. The chain is built from TRBV20-1 and TRBJ2-4; 13 nucleotides align to TRBD2. V lost 2 bases and J lost 7; bases outside the gene matches: 14. CDR3 size: 18 residues. The germline V gene encodes CDR1 DFQATT and CDR2 SNEGSKA (reference sequence).

Concerning this clonotype: One junction end does not reproduce the germline sequence, and a read error may be involved. The chain recombines TRBV29-1 with TRBJ2-7, with a weak D call TRBD1 (6 bases). The germline gives CDR1 SQVTM, CDR2 ANQGSEA. The CDR3 contains 13 residues. The CDR3: CSAEWDTTYEQYF. Here the CDR3 DNA reads TGCAGCGCTGAATGGGACACCACCTACGAGCAGTACTTC.

The chain links TRBV24-1 to TRBJ2-3, with D perhaps TRBD1 (6 bases). The CDR3 totals 17 residues. The germline V gene encodes CDR1 KGHDR and CDR2 SFDVKD. Trimming took 4 bases from V and 0 from J, leaving 16 bases between them. CDR3 amino acids: CATSDPRRGLSTDTQYF. CDR3 DNA: TGTGCCACCAGTGACCCCCGCAGGGGTCTGAGCACAGATACGCAGTATTTT.

The CDR3 sequence is CASRVDRSYEQYF. The DNA for the CDR3 is TGTGCCAGCAGGGTGGACAGGTCCTACGAGCAGTACTTC. V usage is TRBV28 and J usage is TRBJ2-7; 7 positions agree with TRBD1. The V gene end was trimmed by 6 bases and the J gene end by 1 base; junction bases not matched to a gene: 3. CDR1 is MDHEN and CDR2 is SYDVKM in the germline V gene. This CDR3 is built from 13 residues.

This rearrangement joins TRBV7-9 to TRBJ2-7; 8 nucleotides match TRBD1. CDR1 SEHNR and CDR2 FQNEAQ come from the germline V gene (reference sequence). V lost 3 bases and J lost 2; bases outside the gene matches: 9. The length of the CDR3 is 16 residues. The CDR3, as DNA: TGTGCCAGCAGCTTTCGTACAGGGGGAACCCCCTACGAGCAGTACTTC. Translated, it gives CASSFRTGGTPYEQYF.

The chain is built from TRBV20-1 and TRBJ2-1; TRBD2 might be the D (5 bases). Germline CDR1 and CDR2: DFQATT and SNEGSKA (reference sequence). The germline V and J ends were trimmed by 4 bases and 4 bases, with 11 bases remaining between them. The length of the CDR3 is 13 residues. CDR3 coding DNA: TGCAGTGCTATGGGGAGTGTTTACAATGAGCAGTTCTTC. It is translated as CSAMGSVYNEQFF.

This chain joins TRBV5-5 and TRBJ2-1, with TRBD1 identical over 7 bases. Germline CDR1 SGHKS, CDR2 YYEKEE (reference sequence). Trimming took 4 bases from V and 6 from J; bases not matched to a gene: 10. The CDR3 contains 15 residues. The CDR3 DNA reads as TGTGCCAGCAGCCACTCCGGGACAGAGTTCAATGAGCAGTTCTTC. This codes for CASSHSGTEFNEQFF.

This clonotype was seen a few times. The chain employs TRBV5-1 and TRBJ2-1; 13 nucleotides match TRBD2. Germline CDR1 reads SGHRS; CDR2 reads YFSETQ. The CDR3 contains 18 residues. The V and J ends lost 3 bases and 7 bases, in that order; junction bases with no gene match: 13. The DNA of the CDR3 is TGCGCCAGCAGCTCCTTAATGACCCGGACTAGCGGGGGAAATGAGCAGTTCTTC. It encodes CASSSLMTRTSGGNEQFF.

In its sample, this clonotype was seen once. The chain recombines TRBV7-2 with TRBJ1-2; TRBD1 is a possible D gene (5 bases). Trimming left V 5 bases short and J 4 bases short, with 17 bases between. The CDR3 contains 15 residues. CDR1 and CDR2 (germline): SGHTA, FQGNSA. This CDR3 reads CASSAILGVGYGYTF. CDR3 nucleotide sequence: TGTGCCAGCAGCGCGATCCTAGGGGTGGGCTATGGCTACACCTTC. Combining the CDR3 with reference TRBV7-2 and TRBJ1-2 gives the whole variable domain GAGVSQSPSNKVTEKGKDVELRCDPISGHTALYWYRQSLGQGLEFLIYFQGNSAPDKSGLPSDRFSAERTGGSVSTLTIQRTQQEDSAVYLCASSAILGVGYGYTFGSGTRLTVV.

The chain employs TRBV5-6 and TRBJ2-7; D ambiguous. The germline CDR1 and CDR2 sequences are SGHDT and YYEEEE. This CDR3 has 13 residues. The V end was cut by 2 bases, the J end by 7 bases, with 13 bases between. CDR3 sequence reads: CASSFKTSREQYF. CDR3 nucleotides: TGTGCCAGCAGCTTTAAGACGAGTAGGGAGCAGTACTTC. The entire variable domain, with the rest obtained from reference TRBV5-6 and TRBJ2-7, is as follows: DAGVTQSPTHLIKTRGQQVTLRCSPKSGHDTVSWYQQALGQGPQFIFQYYEEEERQRGNFPDRFSGHQFPNYSSELNVNALLLGDSALYLCASSFKTSREQYFGPGTRLTVT.

A few counts support this clonotype. The germline gene is not matched at one end of the junction; a read error may be the cause. The chain uses TRBV9 and TRBJ2-5; tentatively, D is TRBD2 (6 bases). The CDR3 length is 15 residues. Germline CDR1 SGDLS, CDR2 YYNGEE. The CDR3 spells CASSAGLMYQEAQYF. The CDR3 nucleotides read TGTGCCAGCAGCGCGGGACTTATGTACCAAGAGGCCCAGTACTTC. Drawing the rest from reference TRBV9 and TRBJ2-5, the complete variable domain is DSGVTQTPKHLITATGQRVTLRCSPRSGDLSVYWYQQSLDQGLQFLIQYYNGEERAKGNILERFSAQQFPDLHSELNLSSLELGDSALYFCASSAGLMYQEAQYFGPGTRLLVL.

J is TRBJ1-2 and V is TRBV6-6; possibly TRBD1 for D (6 bases). The germline V gene has CDR1 MNHNY and CDR2 SVGAGI (reference sequence). Trimming removed 5 bases from V and 2 bases from J, with 15 bases in between. CDR3 length equals 15 residues. The CDR3 region has the DNA TGTGCCAGCAGTCCGCCGGGGGGCCGGAACTATGGCTACACCTTC. As protein: CASSPPGGRNYGYTF.

This rearrangement joins TRBV5-1 to TRBJ1-4; D uncertain. V was cut by 1 base and J by 4 bases, with 11 bases left in between. The germline V gene has CDR1 SGHRS and CDR2 YFSETQ. The CDR3 is 15 residues long. CDR3 amino acids: CASSLLPSDNEKLFF. DNA for the CDR3: TGCGCCAGCAGCTTGTTGCCCAGCGATAATGAAAAACTGTTTTTT.

This chain joins TRBV12-3 or TRBV12-4 and TRBJ2-3; possible D gene TRBD2, 5 bases. The V end was cut by 8 bases, the J end by 10 bases, with 16 bases between. The CDR3 extends over 12 amino acids. The CDR3: CASGTRNSAQYF. Here the CDR3 DNA reads TGTGCCAGCGGAACTAGGAATTCGGCGCAGTATTTT.

This clonotype was counted only a few times. The genes are TRBV27 and TRBJ2-1, with D possibly being TRBD2 (6 bases). The J call may be faulty, since TRBJ2-7 better matches the DNA end. The germline CDR1 and CDR2 sequences are MNHEY and SMNVEV (reference sequence). The length of the CDR3 is 16 residues. The CDR3 reads CASSLYPGGGNNEQYF. CDR3 nucleotide sequence: TGTGCCAGCAGTCTTTATCCTGGTGGGGGGAACAATGAGCAGTACTTC.

The V and J genes are TRBV6-1 and TRBJ2-7; tentatively, D is TRBD2 (5 bases). CDR1 MNHNS and CDR2 SASEGT come from the germline V gene. V was cut by 4 bases and J by 0 bases, with 10 bases left in between. CDR3 length: 14 amino acids. The CDR3 sequence: CASSVLGSSYEQYF. CDR3 nucleotides: TGTGCCAGCAGTGTCCTTGGGAGCTCCTACGAGCAGTACTTC.

This chain uses TRBV4-3 with TRBJ1-2; tentative D call: TRBD1 (5 bases). This CDR3 has 15 amino acids. Germline lookup yields CDR1 LGHNA and CDR2 YSLEER. V was cut by 4 bases and J by 2 bases, with 14 bases left in between. CDR3 amino acids: CASSPGRGPNYGYTF. CDR3 nucleotide sequence: TGCGCCAGCAGCCCCGGAAGGGGTCCCAACTATGGCTACACCTTC.